Sequencing of this TCR beta chain was carried out in a study of T-cell reconstitution after alpha-beta-depleted transplantation in children. TCRbeta library preparation incorporated unique molecular identifiers. TCRdb analysed the PCR reads with MiXCR anew, one entry per CDR3 protein. The table records 180,000 or so distinct CDR3 sequences, 6.3% of them present only once. CDR1 is SGDLS, CDR2 YYNGEE, per germline. CDR3 length equals 11 residues. Deletions cut 5 bases from V and 7 bases from J, with 9 bases between. This clonotype was observed at least ten times. The sample here was PBMCs, taken before TCRalphabeta/CD19-depleted stem cell transplant. The origin of this receptor is a girl under three years old with combined immunodeficiency, due to receive a stem cell transplant. The chain couples TRBV9 to TRBJ2-5; D remains unclear. DNA of the CDR3: TGTGCCAGCAGTGCCGATAGGACCCAGTACTTC. Translated: CASSADRTQYF.